This record concerns one TCR beta chain sequence. Its cognate antigen has yet to be identified. Per-base quality was not reported, and no clone a single base away is much larger than it. The source of the sample is a study of beta chain features in type 1 diabetes (dated 2018 in TCRdb). In terms of the full investigation: Patients and healthy donors did not differ in mean age, gender distribution, total cell number or subset yield. Whereas all 30 or so donors provided naive and central memory subsets, regulatory and stem cell-like memory subsets were isolated from just 8 patients and about 8 healthy donors. In the study, recently diagnosed type 1 diabetes patients and matched healthy donors were compared on the TCRB repertoires of their sorted circulating CD4+ T cell subsets. A total of about 99,000,000 sorted cells were examined across all samples, and RNA yield correlated strongly with the number of cells per subset.

A single peripheral blood draw of about 116 mL on average was collected from each donor into heparinised tubes. Naive, central memory, regulatory and stem cell-like memory CD4+ T cells were sorted on a BD FACSAria II using a panel including CD45RO, CCR7, CD25, CD127, CD95 and CD27. Every sorted population had a purity above 95%. Right away, PBMCs were isolated by Lymphoprep density gradient centrifugation and were stained directly, with no culture step. To minimize batch effects, samples were stained and sorted in pairs, one healthy donor with one patient per experiment. The High Capacity cDNA Reverse Transcription Kit was used to reverse transcribe all of the isolated RNA, meaning that expressed TCRB transcripts were what got sequenced. Deep immunoSEQ sequencing was performed on naive, central memory and regulatory T cell samples, with an average of roughly 3.6 million total reads per sample. Sorted cells were lysed in RLT buffer and RNA was extracted with DNase-treated RNeasy Micro or Mini kits, depending on cell number. To prevent cross-contamination, each cell subset was processed individually, whereas patient and healthy donor samples were processed jointly. TCRB sequences were amplified from cDNA with the immunoSEQ multiplex PCR, producing 87-bp fragments spanning the CDR3 region. Amplicons were sequenced on the Illumina HiSeq platform. Per the authors' processing: Synthetic template baselines were used to correct PCR bias computationally, reads within Hamming distance 2 were collapsed together, and singletons that could not be merged were discarded. Reads were aligned against IMGT so that V, D and J genes, CDR3 length and insertions or deletions at six rearrangement sites could be assigned. Within each subset, clonotype counts were normalized to sorted cell number, after which true diversity and Gini coefficients were computed with the tcR R package. The overlap coefficient, calculated on TCRB nucleotide sequences, was used to measure repertoire sharing. Out-of-frame TCRB sequences from naive cells were analyzed to stand in for the pre-selection repertoire. The table comes from immuneACCESS by way of TCRdb, which keeps in-frame sequences with V and J called. Part of the clones is missing from these tables; in studies checked, under half for an unresolved V gene and the rest for unknown reasons. The V and J calls and clone size were taken over from that table, and D and trimming were inferred from the DNA. Across this sample there are 250,000 to 300,000 clones, with 24% seen only once. The ten biggest clones cover around 0.012% of the sample.

V trim: 0 bases; J trim: 1 base; unmatched bases: 8. Per the germline V gene, SGDLS is the CDR1 and YYNGEE is the CDR2. The CDR3 sequence holds 19 residues, the cysteine and phenylalanine included. Here the CDR3 DNA is all that survives: 57 bases in frame from base 1. General study outcomes and caveats: HLA sub-analyses involved small numbers of individuals, so any influence of HLA type on TCRB rearrangement remained unresolved. Patients with type 1 diabetes made fewer insertions and deleted more nucleotides at VDJ recombination sites, implying thymic rearrangement abnormalities. The naive, central memory and regulatory TCRB repertoires appeared to resemble one another more closely among patients than among healthy donors. Shorter templates might have been favored by PCR, but patient and control samples were amplified and corrected together, so both groups would have been affected equally by any skew. Sequencing cDNA rather than genomic DNA could over-represent highly expressing activated cells, although activation and CD3 levels did not differ between groups. A moderate but significant shortening of TCRB CDR3 length was observed in type 1 diabetes patients in all four CD4+ subsets.

The sequence derives from a woman aged 25-40 years with type 1 diabetes. The chain joins TRBV9 to TRBJ2-6; TRBD1 agrees with 9 junctional bases. The sequenced sample was naive CD4+ T cells from blood. This sample's cell subset or site label indicates: true naive CD4+ T cells. The nucleotide sequence reads as follows: TGTGCCAGCAGCGTAGGGGCCGGGACAGGGAGGTCTGGGGCCAACGTCCTGACTTTC. Its protein product is CASSVGAGTGRSGANVLTF.